This T cell receptor (beta chain) was observed in a study of vaccination effects on CD4 cells after COVID-19. Measured with immunoSEQ multiplex PCR; TCRdb has only the in-frame clones, and not every one. There are some 20,000 clones in the sample; 70% occur only once, and less than 20% lies in the top ten. As concerns this clone: The antigen is undetermined.

Antigen-specific CD4+ T cells were expanded with viral peptide pools in the ViraFEST assay before sequencing. Isolation of CD4+ T cells took place after approximately ten days of culture. IL-2 at roughly 9.7 IU/ml and peptides at 8.5 to 10 ug/ml were added to cultured PBMC, a few million per well. Cells had half their medium changed to IL-2 medium on days 3 and 7. The source is a human donor who received a COVID-19 vaccine. The specimen was CD4+ T cells from PBMCs cultured with HCoV-229E spike peptides, collected before COVID-19 vaccination.

In DNA, the CDR3 is TGTGCCAGCAGCCTCTCCCGTCAGGGGGGATTTTTAGAGACCCAGTACTTC. Its protein is CASSLSRQGGFLETQYF. The V and J genes are TRBV7-2 and TRBJ2-5; tentatively, D is TRBD1 (7 bases). The CDR3 covers 17 residues. CDR1 is SGHTA, CDR2 FQGNSA, per germline. The V and J ends lost 5 bases and 4 bases respectively, with 23 bases between them.